The T cell receptor beta chain described here comes from a study of patients with pleural tuberculosis (dated by TCRdb to between 2012 and 2015). This clonotype was recorded at least ten times. There is no known antigen for this receptor. No base-level quality is on record; no much larger clone is a single base apart. The germline V gene encodes CDR1 LNHDA and CDR2 SQIVND (reference sequence). The CDR3, from cysteine to phenylalanine, totals 14 residues. Kept here is only the CDR3 DNA, which spans 42 bases and is read in frame from base 1. Relative to germline, V is missing 5 bases and J is missing 0 bases, with 4 bases of the junction outside any gene match. The sequencing machine was an Illumina Genome Analyzer IIx. TCRdb ran its own pipeline on the public reads, namely fastp trimming at Q25 and MiXCR clone calling, and kept in-frame beta chains. Duplicate CDR3 protein sequences are folded into a single record with the most common DNA and genes. This sample is represented by 29,000 or so distinct CDR3 sequences; under 20% of them were singletons. About 3.7% of the sample rests with the top ten.

The receptor's source is a human donor with pleural tuberculosis. The V gene is TRBV19 and the J gene is TRBJ2-7; 7 nucleotides in the junction match TRBD2. The material sequenced was peripheral blood. The CDR3 region: CASSRGGSSYEQYF. The DNA sequence is as follows: TGTGCCAGTAGTCGGGGCGGGAGCTCCTACGAGCAGTACTTC.